These 27 T cell receptor beta chains came from one sample sequenced in a study of technical replicates of blood from a handful of donors. Some clones are missing from TCRdb's copy, which holds only in-frame ones; the method was immunoSEQ multiplex PCR. The sample comprises some 70,000 clones, approximately 90% of which are singletons, and over 4% rests with the top ten. The specimen sequenced was PBMCs. These receptors were obtained from a human donor in good health. Some clones in this sample may be carry-over from other donors' samples.

The gene calls are TRBV11-2 and TRBJ1-1; the D is unclear. Germline V gives CDR1 SGHAT, CDR2 FQNNGV. This CDR3 comprises 13 residues. The V and J ends lost 5 bases and 3 bases respectively, with 10 bases between them. The CDR3 DNA follows: TGTGCCAGCAGCCTGCAGTCGTACACTGAAGCTTTCTTT. Translation: CASSLQSYTEAFF.

The chain employs TRBV7-2 and TRBJ1-2; 10 bases are a match to TRBD1. The V gene end was trimmed by 4 bases and the J gene end by 3 bases; junction bases not matched to a gene: 8. CDR3 length: 16 residues. Germline CDR1 and CDR2: SGHTA and FQGNSA. The CDR3 DNA reads TGTGCCAGCAGCTCCCGGACAGGGGGGAAGGACTATGGCTACACCTTC. It codes for CASSSRTGGKDYGYTF. Full variable domain (rest looked up from reference TRBV7-2 and TRBJ1-2): GAGVSQSPSNKVTEKGKDVELRCDPISGHTALYWYRQSLGQGLEFLIYFQGNSAPDKSGLPSDRFSAERTGGSVSTLTIQRTQQEDSAVYLCASSSRTGGKDYGYTFGSGTRLTVV.

V and J are TRBV10-1 and TRBJ2-3; D is possibly TRBD2 (6 bases). Germline CDR1 and CDR2: WNHNN and SYGVQD (reference sequence). CDR3 length: 15 residues. Trimming cost V 0 bases and J 2 bases, with 9 bases left between them. This CDR3 reads CASSESGGITDTQYF. The CDR3 DNA reads TGCGCCAGCAGTGAGTCTGGGGGGATCACAGATACGCAGTATTTT.

This clone was recorded once. The genes are TRBV4-2 and TRBJ2-7; TRBD2 agrees at 7 bases. The CDR3 spans 16 residues. Germline CDR1 is LGHNA and CDR2 is YNFKEQ. The V gene end was trimmed by 0 bases and the J gene end by 7 bases; junction bases not matched to a gene: 12. The CDR3 DNA sequence: TGTGCCAGCAGCCAAGACGCTGGGGGGGGAGCACGGGAGCAGTACTTC. Its protein is CASSQDAGGGAREQYF.

This chain joins TRBV5-1 and TRBJ1-5; D gene uncertain. Germline CDR1 and CDR2: SGHRS and YFSETQ. CDR3 length: 15 residues. The V end lost 0 bases, the J end lost 0 bases, and 7 bases lay between the germline ends. CDR3 amino acids: CASSLAGYSNQPQHF. DNA for the CDR3: TGCGCCAGCAGCTTGGCCGGTTATAGCAATCAGCCCCAGCATTTT.

The chain is built from TRBV19 and TRBJ2-3; 7 bases match TRBD2. Germline V CDR1 and CDR2: LNHDA, SQIVND (reference sequence). The V and J ends lost 3 bases and 6 bases, in that order; junction bases with no gene match: 9. This CDR3 is built from 15 residues. The CDR3 loop is CASSIIAGILDTQYF. CDR3 coding DNA: TGTGCCAGTAGTATTATAGCGGGCATATTGGATACGCAGTATTTT. Variable domain in full (rest from reference TRBV19 and TRBJ2-3): DGGITQSPKYLFRKEGQNVTLSCEQNLNHDAMYWYRQDPGQGLRLIYYSQIVNDFQKGDIAEGYSVSREKKESFPLTVTSAQKNPTAFYLCASSIIAGILDTQYFGPGTRLTVL.

The chain links TRBV4-3 to TRBJ1-6; weak D call: TRBD1 (6 bases). In germline, CDR1 is LGHNA, CDR2 YSLEER. V lost 3 bases and J 0 bases, leaving 12 bases between the germline ends. This CDR3 comprises 17 residues. CDR3 in DNA: TGCGCCAGCAGCCAGACAACAGGGAGCTCCTATAATTCACCCCTCCACTTT. Amino acids: CASSQTTGSSYNSPLHF.

The chain has TRBV5-1 and TRBJ2-3; perhaps TRBD2 as D (5 bases). Germline values: CDR1 SGHRS, CDR2 YFSETQ. The CDR3 consists of 15 residues. V lost 5 bases and J 4 bases, leaving 17 bases between the germline ends. This CDR3 reads CASSPLVEGSDTQYF. CDR3 nucleotides: TGCGCCAGCAGTCCTTTGGTAGAGGGCTCAGATACGCAGTATTTT.

The gene calls are TRBV18 and TRBJ1-6; TRBD1 might be the D (5 bases). V lost 6 bases to trimming and J lost 3 bases, with 12 bases between them. The CDR3 consists of 15 residues. Germline V CDR1 and CDR2: KGHSH, LQKENI. Here the CDR3 DNA reads TGTGCCAGCTCGCCGGGGGGGGACTATAATTCACCCCTCCACTTT. Its protein product is CASSPGGDYNSPLHF. Supplemented by reference TRBV18 and TRBJ1-6, the full variable domain reads NAGVMQNPRHLVRRRGQEARLRCSPMKGHSHVYWYRQLPEEGLKFMVYLQKENIIDESGMPKERFSAEFPKEGPSILRIQQVVRGDSAAYFCASSPGGDYNSPLHFGNGTRLTVT.

V gene TRBV5-1 combines with J gene TRBJ2-3; 7 nucleotides align to TRBD1. The V gene's germline CDR1 is SGHRS and CDR2 YFSETQ. V lost 5 bases, J lost 5 bases, and 5 bases stayed unmatched. This CDR3 is 13 amino acids long. The CDR3 here is CASSSQGIDTQYF. CDR3 DNA: TGCGCCAGCAGTTCACAGGGGATAGATACGCAGTATTTT.

The chain joins TRBV5-6 to TRBJ2-7; 9 bases map to TRBD1. The V segment lost 0 bases and the J segment 3 bases; nucleotides outside the gene matches: 4. In germline, CDR1 is SGHDT, CDR2 YYEEEE. The CDR3 length is 15 residues. CDR3 DNA: TGTGCCAGCAGCTTGGCCCCGGGACAGGGCTACGAGCAGTACTTC. Protein product: CASSLAPGQGYEQYF.

This clone was observed at least ten times. The CDR3 nucleotides read TGTGCCAGCAGCCGGGACAGTCTAGCCAAAAACATTCAGTACTTC. The encoded protein is CASSRDSLAKNIQYF. This sequence joins TRBV7-9 and TRBJ2-4, with TRBD1 matching over 7 bases. Germline CDR1 is SEHNR and CDR2 is FQNEAQ (reference sequence). The CDR3 extends over 15 amino acids. V shed 5 bases and J 0 bases; nucleotides not matched to a gene: 4.

V is TRBV6-5 and J is TRBJ2-7, with 9 nucleotides matching TRBD2. Germline V gene sequence: CDR1 MNHEY, CDR2 SVGAGI. V shed 0 bases and J 4 bases; nucleotides not matched to a gene: 7. This CDR3 is 16 amino acids long. This chain's CDR3 is CASSYSGTSTTYEQYF. CDR3 in DNA: TGTGCCAGCAGTTACTCCGGGACTAGCACCACTTACGAGCAGTACTTC.

The V call is TRBV20-1, the J call TRBJ2-7, with 7 nucleotides matching TRBD2. CDR3 length: 11 residues. The junction had 3 bases not matched to a gene; V was cut back by 3 bases and J by 7 bases. Germline V CDR1 and CDR2: DFQATT, SNEGSKA (reference sequence). DNA for the CDR3: TGCAGTGCTAGCTTGGGAGGGGAGCAGTACTTC. Residues: CSASLGGEQYF.

The chain joins TRBV4-2 to TRBJ2-3; 7 positions match TRBD2. The CDR3 is made up of 14 amino acids. CDR1 is LGHNA and CDR2 is YNFKEQ in the germline V gene. Germline trimming cut 8 bases from V and 5 bases from J; bases unmatched to any gene: 10. CDR3 nucleotides: TGTGCCAGCGCCGGCGGGAGTGCGAAAGATACGCAGTATTTT. Protein: CASAGGSAKDTQYF.

The chain carries TRBV30 and TRBJ2-7, with 8 bases fitting TRBD2. The ends lost 4 bases at V and 2 bases at J; junction bases unmatched: 16. Per germline, CDR1 GTSNPN and CDR2 SVGIG (reference sequence). The CDR3 runs 17 residues. CDR3 DNA sequence: TGTGCCTGGAATTCTCTGACGGGAGGGCAAATAACCTACGAGCAGTACTTC. It yields the protein CAWNSLTGGQITYEQYF.

As for this clone: Other DNA sequences in this sample translate to the same CDR3. As DNA, the CDR3 is TGTGCCAGTAGCCATGACTACACTAGCACAGATACGCAGTATTTT. This translates into CASSHDYTSTDTQYF. The chain couples TRBV6-1 to TRBJ2-3; D perhaps matches TRBD2 (5 bases). Trimming took off 9 bases at V and 0 bases at J, with 16 bases between the two ends. The CDR3 length is 15 residues. CDR1 and CDR2 (germline): MNHNS, SASEGT.

The chain employs TRBV6-5 and TRBJ2-7; D possibly corresponds to TRBD2 (6 bases). V lost 0 bases and J lost 2, with 11 bases in between. The CDR3 is made up of 15 amino acids. Germline V CDR1 and CDR2: MNHEY, SVGAGI. The CDR3 protein is CASSYSGDSPYEQYF. The CDR3 coding sequence is TGTGCCAGCAGTTACTCTGGGGACTCTCCCTACGAGCAGTACTTC.

This chain uses TRBV2 with TRBJ2-3; 7 bases are shared with TRBD2. Trimming cost V 3 bases and J 3 bases; bases outside gene matches: 6. Germline V lookup: CDR1 SNHLY, CDR2 FYNNEI. The CDR3 consists of 15 residues. The CDR3 coding sequence is TGTGCCAGCAGTGACTATGGGGGGGAGACAGATACGCAGTATTTT. This sequence encodes CASSDYGGETDTQYF.

The rearrangement links TRBV18 to TRBJ2-3; D not resolved. The CDR3 sequence is 14 residues long. V was trimmed by 3 bases and J by 5 bases, leaving 12 bases between them. CDR1 and CDR2 from the germline V gene are KGHSH and LQKENI. For the CDR3, the DNA is TGTGCCAGCTCACCCCCCTCCAAACAAGATACGCAGTATTTT. This gives the protein CASSPPSKQDTQYF.

The genes are TRBV5-1 and TRBJ2-7; TRBD2 matches at 10 bases. V dropped 1 base and J dropped 6; count of bases not matched to a gene: 4. Germline V gene sequence: CDR1 SGHRS, CDR2 YFSETQ. There are 14 residues in the CDR3. The CDR3 region is CASSLTSGIGEQYF. The DNA for the CDR3 is TGCGCCAGCAGCTTGACTAGCGGGATCGGCGAGCAGTACTTC.

The rearrangement links TRBV5-6 to TRBJ2-5; the match to TRBD2 covers 10 bases. Per germline, CDR1 SGHDT and CDR2 YYEEEE. With 0 bases clipped from V and 5 bases from J, the junction kept 10 bases outside the gene matches. The CDR3 has 17 residues. The chain's CDR3 is CASSLGASGGALETQYF. Written as DNA, the CDR3 is TGTGCCAGCAGCTTGGGGGCCAGCGGGGGGGCCTTGGAGACCCAGTACTTC.

CDR3 sequence (DNA): TGTGCCAGTAGTCTCAATCGGGTTGGTGAAGCTTTCTTT. It specifies CASSLNRVGEAFF. The chain has TRBV19 and TRBJ1-1; D remains ambiguous. V lost 5 bases to trimming and J lost 7 bases, with 14 bases between them. The CDR3 extends over 13 amino acids. Germline V lookup: CDR1 LNHDA, CDR2 SQIVND (reference sequence).

The chain couples TRBV6-1 to TRBJ1-5, with D possibly matching TRBD1 (5 bases). V lost 10 bases, J lost 5 bases, and 18 bases lay in between. This CDR3 region has 14 residues. Germline V gene sequence: CDR1 MNHNS, CDR2 SASEGT. CDR3 coding DNA: TGTGCCATCCTGCCGGGGGGTAACCATCAGCCCCAGCATTTT. It encodes CAILPGGNHQPQHF.

This clone was counted a few times. The V call is TRBV7-9, the J call TRBJ2-7, with 10 bases matching TRBD1. The CDR3 has 17 residues. Germline V lookup: CDR1 SEHNR, CDR2 FQNEAQ (reference sequence). The junction had 10 bases not matched to a gene; V was cut back by 4 bases and J by 1 base. The CDR3 nucleotides read TGTGCCAGCAGCTCGAGGCTTAGGACAGGGGGATCCTACGAGCAGTACTTC. It yields the protein CASSSRLRTGGSYEQYF. Full variable domain (missing parts from reference TRBV7-9 and TRBJ2-7): DTGVSQNPRHKITKRGQNVTFRCDPISEHNRLYWYRQTLGQGPEFLTYFQNEAQLEKSRLLSDRFSAERPKGSFSTLEIQRTEQGDSAMYLCASSSRLRTGGSYEQYFGPGTRLTVT.

The chain couples TRBV19 to TRBJ2-3; maybe TRBD2 (5 bases). Per the germline V gene, CDR1 is LNHDA and CDR2 is SQIVND (reference sequence). V was pared by 4 bases and J by 0 bases, with 14 bases between. This CDR3 has 16 residues. The CDR3 DNA sequence: TGTGCCAGTAGTAACTACCTCAGGACTAGCACAGATACGCAGTATTTT. Its protein product is CASSNYLRTSTDTQYF.

The gene calls are TRBV7-8 and TRBJ1-2, with 8 nucleotides matching TRBD1. The CDR3 contains 15 residues. V lost 4 bases and J lost 0; bases outside the gene matches: 4. CDR1 and CDR2 from the germline V gene are SGHVS and FQNEAQ. This chain's CDR3 is CASSSRTGPNYGYTF. The CDR3 nucleotides read TGTGCCAGCAGCTCAAGGACAGGGCCTAACTATGGCTACACCTTC.